The 5 T cell receptor beta chains given below trace back to one sample, sequenced in a study of T cell responses to AZD1222 COVID-19 vaccine. Assay used: immunoSEQ multiplex PCR; TCRdb lists only in-frame clones, some missing. The sample shows some 140,000 clones, approximately 89% of them seen only once. The material sequenced was peripheral blood, taken on day 0 of AZD1222 vaccination. These receptors came from an adult in good health.

This rearrangement joins TRBV4-2 to TRBJ2-5; the match to TRBD1 covers 9 bases. The CDR3 is 13 amino acids. Per the germline V gene, CDR1 is LGHNA and CDR2 is YNFKEQ. V was pared by 5 bases and J by 4 bases, with 2 bases of the junction left unmatched. As DNA, the CDR3 is TGTGCCAGCAGCGGGACAGGGAGAGAGACCCAGTACTTC. Encoded protein: CASSGTGRETQYF.

This chain joins TRBV5-6 and TRBJ2-7; D may be TRBD1 or TRBD2 (5 bases each). V lost 2 bases, J lost 2 bases, and 14 bases lay in between. The CDR3 runs 15 residues. From germline, CDR1 is SGHDT and CDR2 YYEEEE. Here the CDR3 DNA reads TGTGCCAGCAGCTTAGGGACCGATTTAACCTACGAGCAGTACTTC. This sequence encodes CASSLGTDLTYEQYF.

This clone was detected only a few times. This chain joins TRBV7-7 and TRBJ1-6; D not resolved. CDR1 is SSHAT and CDR2 is FNYEAQ in the germline V gene (reference sequence). Trimming left V 1 base short and J 8 bases short, with 6 bases between. The CDR3 is 13 amino acids. The chain's CDR3 is CASSLVIDSPLHF. DNA for the CDR3: TGTGCCAGCAGCTTAGTGATCGATTCACCCCTCCACTTT.

This rearrangement joins TRBV5-1 to TRBJ2-5; D is undetermined. This CDR3 is 13 amino acids long. Germline-derived CDR1 and CDR2 are SGHRS and YFSETQ. The V end was cut by 0 bases, the J end by 1 base, with 4 bases between. This CDR3 reads CASSLAIQETQYF. For the CDR3, the DNA is TGCGCCAGCAGCTTGGCGATCCAAGAGACCCAGTACTTC.

The V call is TRBV5-4, the J call TRBJ2-1; the D gene could be TRBD1 or TRBD2 (5 bases each). The germline gives CDR1 SGHNT, CDR2 YYREEE (reference sequence). V gave up 4 bases and J gave up 7 bases, with 15 bases separating them. The CDR3 loop spans 14 amino acids. This CDR3 reads CASSGPGRSNEQFF. CDR3 bases: TGTGCCAGCAGCGGACCGGGACGGAGTAATGAGCAGTTCTTC.